This TCR beta chain was sequenced during a study of identical twins. Overall study results and limits: The same donors were not followed; conclusions instead depended on cross-sectional statistical analysis.

V shed 8 bases and J shed 4 bases, with 15 bases lying between them. This CDR3 comprises 13 residues. It was template switching that added a universal primer site, and there were unique molecular identifiers on the cDNA. One entry per CDR3 protein results from TCRdb running MiXCR on the 5' RACE reads. The top ten clones hold about 5.5% of a sample with under 250,000 distinct CDR3 sequences, less than 10% of them seen once. As to this clonotype: Antigen unknown.

V and J are TRBV12-3 or TRBV12-4 and TRBJ2-7; D is possibly TRBD1 (6 bases). This clonotype originated in a young woman in good health. The material sequenced was memory (CD45RO+) T cells sorted from blood. This chain's CDR3 is CASGTRDKYEQYF. In nucleotides, the CDR3 is TGTGCCAGCGGCACACGGGACAAATACGAGCAGTACTTC.